A selection of T cell receptor beta chains follows, all from one sample in a study of OX40 agonist ivuxolimab in advanced cancers. Data came from immunoSEQ multiplex PCR; TCRdb stores just in-frame clones and leaves some out. The sample contains some 100,000 clones, about nine tenths of which appear only once. The source was CD4+ or CD8+ T cells sorted from blood, collected in a trial of the OX40 agonist ivuxolimab. The receptors were sampled from an adult with an advanced solid tumor such as melanoma, head and neck, liver or kidney cancer. Both conserved end residues are part of each CDR3. The order of the fields is V gene, J gene, clone size, D gene, CDR3 length, CDR3 DNA, CDR3 protein. The D gene is left open where the match is weak. Not every row has a clone size; where given, it reads once, few, many or a size class.

V: TRBV6-1; J: TRBJ1-6; size: .; D: .; length: 15; DNA: TGTGCCAGCAGTGACAGGGGTTCCTATAATTCACCCCTCCACTTT; CDR3: CASSDRGSYNSPLHF
V: TRBV4-1; J: TRBJ1-2; size: .; D: TRBD1; length: 17; DNA: TGCGCCAGCAGCCAAGACCCAATTGGGGACAGGGGCTTTGGCTACACCTTC; CDR3: CASSQDPIGDRGFGYTF
V: TRBV5-1; J: TRBJ2-7; size: .; D: .; length: 16; DNA: TGCGCCAGCAGCTTTCAAGGGTCAGGTCCCCCCTACGAGCAGTACTTC; CDR3: CASSFQGSGPPYEQYF
V: TRBV6-1; J: TRBJ1-1; size: .; D: TRBD1; length: 14; DNA: TGTGCCAGCAGTGTCACAGGGGGAAACACTGAAGCTTTCTTT; CDR3: CASSVTGGNTEAFF
V: TRBV27; J: TRBJ2-5; size: .; D: .; length: 13; DNA: TGTGCCAGCAGCACCGGGACAAGGGGGACCCAGTACTTC; CDR3: CASSTGTRGTQYF
V: TRBV18; J: TRBJ2-3; size: .; D: TRBD2; length: 14; DNA: TGTGCCAGCTCGATGCTTCGGGGGGCAGATACGCAGTATTTT; CDR3: CASSMLRGADTQYF
V: TRBV14; J: TRBJ2-7; size: .; D: TRBD2; length: 17; DNA: TGTGCCAGCAGTCGTGAGGAAGGGAGGGGAGAAGTCTACGAGCAGTACTTC; CDR3: CASSREEGRGEVYEQYF
V: TRBV11-1; J: TRBJ2-3; size: .; D: .; length: 17; DNA: TGTGCCAGCAGCTTGCGGGGAATCCAACCTAACACAGATACGCAGTATTTT; CDR3: CASSLRGIQPNTDTQYF
V: TRBV9; J: TRBJ2-3; size: .; D: TRBD2; length: 15; DNA: TGTGCCAGCAGCGTCGGCGGGAGGGCCACAGATACGCAGTATTTT; CDR3: CASSVGGRATDTQYF
V: TRBV6-1; J: TRBJ2-2; size: .; D: .; length: 17; DNA: TGTGCCAGCAGTGAAGCAAAGGCAGGGGTCCACACCGGGGAGCTGTTTTTT; CDR3: CASSEAKAGVHTGELFF
V: TRBV7-3; J: TRBJ1-1; size: few; D: .; length: 13; DNA: TGTGCCAGCGGCCTCGACCCGAACACTGAAGCTTTCTTT; CDR3: CASGLDPNTEAFF
V: TRBV12-5; J: TRBJ2-1; size: .; D: TRBD2; length: 15; DNA: TGTGCTAGTGGTTCAACTAGCGGGAGTTACAATGAGCAGTTCTTC; CDR3: CASGSTSGSYNEQFF
V: TRBV2; J: TRBJ1-2; size: .; D: .; length: 14; DNA: TGTGCCAGCAGTGAAAGTCGAAATACGGGTGGCTACACCTTC; CDR3: CASSESRNTGGYTF
V: TRBV6-6; J: TRBJ2-7; size: once; D: TRBD1; length: 14; DNA: TGTGCCAGCAGTAAGGACAGGGGGACCTACGAGCAGTACTTC; CDR3: CASSKDRGTYEQYF
V: TRBV10-3; J: TRBJ1-2; size: .; D: .; length: 15; DNA: TGTGCCATCAGTGAGGGGTTGGGGGCGAACTATGGCTACACCTTC; CDR3: CAISEGLGANYGYTF
V: TRBV5-1; J: TRBJ2-7; size: .; D: TRBD1; length: 13; DNA: TGCGCCAGCAGCCCGGGACAGCACTACGAGCAGTACTTC; CDR3: CASSPGQHYEQYF
V: TRBV11-2; J: TRBJ2-7; size: .; D: .; length: 12; DNA: TGTGCCAGCAGCCGCGGACAGTACGAGCAGTACTTC; CDR3: CASSRGQYEQYF
V: TRBV18; J: TRBJ2-5; size: .; D: .; length: 13; DNA: TGTGCCAGCTCTCCGTCCTTACAAGAGACCCAGTACTTC; CDR3: CASSPSLQETQYF
V: TRBV15; J: TRBJ1-5; size: .; D: TRBD1; length: 17; DNA: TGTGCCACCAGCAGAGAACCTACAGGGGGCGCGGGTCAGCCCCAGCATTTT; CDR3: CATSREPTGGAGQPQHF
V: TRBV6-5; J: TRBJ2-7; size: .; D: TRBD2; length: 15; DNA: TGTGCCAGCAGGCGCGGGACTAGCGGGGATTACGAGCAGTACTTC; CDR3: CASRRGTSGDYEQYF
V: TRBV10-3; J: TRBJ1-2; size: .; D: TRBD1; length: 14; DNA: TGTGCCGCACGGACAGGGGGCGGAAACTATGGCTACACCTTC; CDR3: CAARTGGGNYGYTF
V: TRBV7-2; J: TRBJ1-1; size: .; D: .; length: 13; DNA: TGTGCCAGCAGCCTACAGCCGAACACTGAAGCTTTCTTT; CDR3: CASSLQPNTEAFF
V: TRBV5-1; J: TRBJ1-1; size: .; D: TRBD1; length: 15; DNA: TGCGCCAGCAGCTTGGCAGGGACAGTGAACACTGAAGCTTTCTTT; CDR3: CASSLAGTVNTEAFF
V: TRBV11-2; J: TRBJ1-2; size: .; D: .; length: 14; DNA: TGTGCCAGCAGCCCTACCGGGCCTAACTATGGCTACACCTTC; CDR3: CASSPTGPNYGYTF
V: TRBV7-3; J: TRBJ1-1; size: .; D: .; length: 13; DNA: TGTGCCAGCAGCTTATGGGGGGGCACTGAAGCTTTCTTT; CDR3: CASSLWGGTEAFF
V: TRBV10-2; J: TRBJ2-1; size: .; D: .; length: 14; DNA: TGCGCCAGCAGTGGAGCGGAACCCATTGGTGAGCAGTTCTTC; CDR3: CASSGAEPIGEQFF
V: TRBV11-3; J: TRBJ2-7; size: .; D: .; length: 15; DNA: TGTGCCAGCAGCTTAGCCGGGACTGACTCCTACGAGCAGTACTTC; CDR3: CASSLAGTDSYEQYF
V: TRBV28; J: TRBJ2-7; size: .; D: TRBD2; length: 15; DNA: TGTGCCAGCAGTCCACATAGCGGGACCCCCCTTAGGCAGTACTTC; CDR3: CASSPHSGTPLRQYF
V: TRBV18; J: TRBJ2-4; size: .; D: .; length: 14; DNA: TGTGCCAGCTCACCGGACGGTGGTAAAAACATTCAGTACTTC; CDR3: CASSPDGGKNIQYF
V: TRBV13; J: TRBJ1-1; size: .; D: .; length: 16; DNA: TGTGCCAGCAGCTCGTACAGGGAGCAGCTCAACACTGAAGCTTTCTTT; CDR3: CASSSYREQLNTEAFF
V: TRBV7-2; J: TRBJ2-3; size: .; D: TRBD2; length: 15; DNA: TGTGCCAGCAGCTTAGCGGGACTAGAGACAGATACGCAGTATTTT; CDR3: CASSLAGLETDTQYF
V: TRBV5-1; J: TRBJ1-5; size: once; D: TRBD1; length: 17; DNA: TGCGCCAGCAGCCCGGGGACAGGGACTCTCGGCAATCAGCCCCAGCATTTT; CDR3: CASSPGTGTLGNQPQHF
V: TRBV27; J: TRBJ1-1; size: .; D: .; length: 15; DNA: TGTGCCAGCAGTCCCCGGATGGGGGGTGGCACTGAAGCTTTCTTT; CDR3: CASSPRMGGGTEAFF
V: TRBV5-1; J: TRBJ2-5; size: .; D: TRBD2; length: 16; DNA: TGCGCCAGCAGCTTACAAGGACTAGCGGGAGAAGAGACCCAGTACTTC; CDR3: CASSLQGLAGEETQYF
V: TRBV2; J: TRBJ1-6; size: .; D: .; length: 11; DNA: TGTGCCAGCAGACAGATTTTAACCCTCCACTTT; CDR3: CASRQILTLHF
V: TRBV18; J: TRBJ1-5; size: .; D: .; length: 14; DNA: TGTGCCAGCTCACCACCGGGGGGCAATCAGCCCCAGCATTTT; CDR3: CASSPPGGNQPQHF
V: TRBV28; J: TRBJ2-7; size: .; D: .; length: 15; DNA: TGTGCCAGCAGTAGGGGACGGCTAGTTGGATACGAGCAGTACTTC; CDR3: CASSRGRLVGYEQYF
V: TRBV18; J: TRBJ1-2; size: .; D: TRBD1; length: 16; DNA: TGTGCCAGCTCACCACTTTCGGACAGGGGAAACTATGGCTACACCTTC; CDR3: CASSPLSDRGNYGYTF
V: TRBV28; J: TRBJ2-3; size: .; D: TRBD2; length: 16; DNA: TGTGCCAGCAGTTCCCAACTAGCGGGAGACAGAGATACGCAGTATTTT; CDR3: CASSSQLAGDRDTQYF
V: TRBV5-8; J: TRBJ1-3; size: .; D: TRBD1; length: 15; DNA: TGTGCCAGCAGCCGGGACAGGGCAATTGGAAACACCATATATTTT; CDR3: CASSRDRAIGNTIYF
V: TRBV6-6; J: TRBJ1-1; size: .; D: .; length: 14; DNA: TGTGCCAGCACCCTACCAACACAAGGGACTGAAGCTTTCTTT; CDR3: CASTLPTQGTEAFF
V: TRBV6-5; J: TRBJ2-7; size: once; D: .; length: 15; DNA: TGTGCCAGCGCCCCTTTTAGCAGCCTCTCCTACGAGCAGTACTTC; CDR3: CASAPFSSLSYEQYF
V: TRBV5-1; J: TRBJ2-4; size: .; D: TRBD1; length: 16; DNA: TGCGCCAGCAGCTTAATGGGACAGGGGCCTGGAGACATTCAGTACTTC; CDR3: CASSLMGQGPGDIQYF
V: TRBV7-9; J: TRBJ2-1; size: .; D: TRBD2; length: 16; DNA: TGTGCCAGCAGCCTCAGGACTAGCGGCTCCTACAATGAGCAGTTCTTC; CDR3: CASSLRTSGSYNEQFF
V: TRBV19; J: TRBJ2-7; size: .; D: TRBD2; length: 14; DNA: TGTGCCAGTAGTATTAGCGGGAGCTCCTACGAGCAGTACTTC; CDR3: CASSISGSSYEQYF
V: TRBV15; J: TRBJ1-2; size: .; D: .; length: 13; DNA: TGTGCCACCAGCAAGGACGGTGACTATGGCTACACCTTC; CDR3: CATSKDGDYGYTF
V: TRBV7-2; J: TRBJ2-1; size: .; D: .; length: 13; DNA: TGTGCCAGCAGCTCAACGTTGGCGGGGGAGCAGTTCTTC; CDR3: CASSSTLAGEQFF
V: TRBV11-2; J: TRBJ2-1; size: few; D: TRBD1; length: 15; DNA: TGTGCCAGCAGCTTAGGACAGGGGGCGCCGATTGAGCAGTTCTTC; CDR3: CASSLGQGAPIEQFF
V: TRBV12-2; J: TRBJ2-4; size: .; D: .; length: 15; DNA: TGTGCAAGTCGCTTAGGACAGTTAGCCAAAAACATTCAGTACTTC; CDR3: CASRLGQLAKNIQYF
V: TRBV5-4; J: TRBJ2-5; size: .; D: .; length: 15; DNA: TGTGCCAGCAGCTTCGGCGGTGGGAAGAGAGAGACCCAGTACTTC; CDR3: CASSFGGGKRETQYF
V: TRBV18; J: TRBJ2-2; size: .; D: .; length: 15; DNA: TGTGCCAGCTCTCCGGACCTCTACAGGGACGGGGAGCTGTTTTTT; CDR3: CASSPDLYRDGELFF
V: TRBV7-9; J: TRBJ2-5; size: .; D: .; length: 14; DNA: TGTGCCAGCAGCTTAGGCAGGGTAGAAGAGACCCAGTACTTC; CDR3: CASSLGRVEETQYF
V: TRBV29-1; J: TRBJ2-7; size: once; D: TRBD2; length: 16; DNA: TGCAGCGTTGACGGACTAGCGGGAGGGCCTTTGGACGAGCAGTACTTC; CDR3: CSVDGLAGGPLDEQYF
V: TRBV11-2; J: TRBJ2-1; size: .; D: .; length: 14; DNA: TGTGCCAGCAGCTTAGATCCGGGTTTTAATGAGCAGTTCTTC; CDR3: CASSLDPGFNEQFF
V: TRBV5-5; J: TRBJ1-2; size: .; D: .; length: 12; DNA: TGTGCCAGCAGCTTGTCGGCGGATGGCTACACCTTC; CDR3: CASSLSADGYTF
V: TRBV6-1; J: TRBJ1-6; size: .; D: TRBD1; length: 15; DNA: TGTGCCAGCAGTGAGGGACAGGCGTATAATTCACCCCTCCACTTT; CDR3: CASSEGQAYNSPLHF
V: TRBV2; J: TRBJ2-3; size: .; D: .; length: 11; DNA: TGTGCCAGCAGTGGGGGGGATACGCAGTATTTT; CDR3: CASSGGDTQYF
V: TRBV5-1; J: TRBJ2-1; size: once; D: .; length: 15; DNA: TGCGCCAGCAGCACGGGAGTCTATTCCTACAATGAGCAGTTCTTC; CDR3: CASSTGVYSYNEQFF